This T cell receptor beta chain appears in the sequencing data of a study of blood T cell repertoires in COVID-19. Overall study: Whether acute or convalescent, the COVID-19 samples came from the United States, Italy and Spain. The analysed material was cDNA or gDNA that came from T cells, B-cell-depleted T cells, or PBMCs.

Authors' processing steps: Estimated nucleated cell counts came from reference gene primer amplification. The assay was immunoSEQ multiplex PCR, and TCRdb's table has in-frame clones only and misses some. For V, J and clone size, that table is used; D and trimming come from the DNA. Here the sample spans over 20,000 clones, more than 65% being singletons. There are 12 residues in the CDR3. CDR1 and CDR2 from the germline V gene are SEHNR and FQNEAQ (reference sequence). The ends were cut back, 7 bases at V and 1 base at J, with 7 bases in the middle. The rearrangement uses TRBV7-9 and TRBJ1-1; D may be TRBD1 (5 bases). The sequenced sample was peripheral blood. The receptor comes from a man aged 50 or older with active or convalescent COVID-19. The CDR3 nucleotides read TGTGCCAGCAACAGGCAGAACACTGAAGCTTTCTTT. Protein product: CASNRQNTEAFF.